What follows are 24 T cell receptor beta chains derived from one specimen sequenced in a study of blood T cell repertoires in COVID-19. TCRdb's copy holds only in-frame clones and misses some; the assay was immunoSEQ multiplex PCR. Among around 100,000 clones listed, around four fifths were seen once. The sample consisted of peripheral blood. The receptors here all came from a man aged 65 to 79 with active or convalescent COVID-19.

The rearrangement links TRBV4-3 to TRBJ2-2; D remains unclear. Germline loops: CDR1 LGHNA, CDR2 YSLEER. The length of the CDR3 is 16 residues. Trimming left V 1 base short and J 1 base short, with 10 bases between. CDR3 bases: TGCGCCAGCAGCCAAGGGCAGATTATGAACACCGGGGAGCTGTTTTTT. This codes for CASSQGQIMNTGELFF.

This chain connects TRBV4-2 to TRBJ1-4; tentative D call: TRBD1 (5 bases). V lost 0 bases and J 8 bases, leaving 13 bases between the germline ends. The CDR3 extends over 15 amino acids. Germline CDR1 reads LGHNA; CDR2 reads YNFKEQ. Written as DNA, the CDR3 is TGTGCCAGCAGCCAAGATGGGGCCCGCCAGGAAAAACTGTTTTTT. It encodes CASSQDGARQEKLFF.

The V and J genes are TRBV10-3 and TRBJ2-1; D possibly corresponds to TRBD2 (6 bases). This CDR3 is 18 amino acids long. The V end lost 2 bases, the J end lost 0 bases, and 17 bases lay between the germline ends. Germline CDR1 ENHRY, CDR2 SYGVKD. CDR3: CAISEGYGDSSSYNEQFF. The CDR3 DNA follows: TGTGCCATCAGTGAGGGATACGGGGACTCTAGCTCCTACAATGAGCAGTTCTTC.

CDR3 bases: TGTGCCAGCAGTATACACAGGGAATATGGCTACACCTTC. Its protein is CASSIHREYGYTF. The chain recombines TRBV6-2 or TRBV6-3 with TRBJ1-2; possibly TRBD1 for D (6 bases). Trimming cost V 5 bases and J 5 bases, with 12 bases left between them. Germline V gene sequence: CDR1 MNHEY, CDR2 SVGEGT. This CDR3 comprises 13 residues.

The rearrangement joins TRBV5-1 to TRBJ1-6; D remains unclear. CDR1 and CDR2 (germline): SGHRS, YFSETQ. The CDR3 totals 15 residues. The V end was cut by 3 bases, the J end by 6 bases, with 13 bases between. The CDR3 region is CASSSDGFSNSPLHF. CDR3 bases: TGCGCCAGCAGCTCAGATGGCTTCAGTAATTCACCCCTCCACTTT.

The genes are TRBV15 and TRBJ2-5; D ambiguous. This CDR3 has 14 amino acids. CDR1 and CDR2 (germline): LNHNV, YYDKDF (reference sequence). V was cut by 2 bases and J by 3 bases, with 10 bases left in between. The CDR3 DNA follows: TGTGCCACCAGCAGATTTGAGCTTGAAGAGACCCAGTACTTC. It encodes CATSRFELEETQYF.

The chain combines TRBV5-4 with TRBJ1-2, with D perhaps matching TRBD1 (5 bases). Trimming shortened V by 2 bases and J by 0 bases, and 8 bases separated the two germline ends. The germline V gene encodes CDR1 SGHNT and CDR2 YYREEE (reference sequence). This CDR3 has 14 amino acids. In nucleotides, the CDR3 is TGTGCCAGCAGCTTAGAGACAGCTAACTATGGCTACACCTTC. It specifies CASSLETANYGYTF.

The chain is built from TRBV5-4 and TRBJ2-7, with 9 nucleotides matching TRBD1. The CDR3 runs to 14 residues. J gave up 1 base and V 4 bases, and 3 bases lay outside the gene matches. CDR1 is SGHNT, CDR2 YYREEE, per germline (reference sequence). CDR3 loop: CASSQDRGSYEQYF. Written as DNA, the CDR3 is TGTGCCAGCAGCCAGGACAGGGGTTCCTACGAGCAGTACTTC.

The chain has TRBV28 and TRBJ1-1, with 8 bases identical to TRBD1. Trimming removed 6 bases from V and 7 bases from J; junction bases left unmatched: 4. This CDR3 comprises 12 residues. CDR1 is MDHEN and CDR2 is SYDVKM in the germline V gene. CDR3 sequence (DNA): TGTGCCAGCAGCCGAGGGACAGGTGAAGCTTTCTTT. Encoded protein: CASSRGTGEAFF. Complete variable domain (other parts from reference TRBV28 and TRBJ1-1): DVKVTQSSRYLVKRTGEKVFLECVQDMDHENMFWYRQDPGLGLRLIYFSYDVKMKEKGDIPEGYSVSREKKERFSLILESASTNQTSMYLCASSRGTGEAFFGQGTRLTVV.

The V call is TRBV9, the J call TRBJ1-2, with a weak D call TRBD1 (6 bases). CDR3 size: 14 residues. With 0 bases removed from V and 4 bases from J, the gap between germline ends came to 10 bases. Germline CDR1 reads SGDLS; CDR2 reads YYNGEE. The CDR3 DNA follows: TGTGCCAGCAGCGTAGGTGGGGGCAGCTATGGCTACACCTTC. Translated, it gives CASSVGGGSYGYTF.

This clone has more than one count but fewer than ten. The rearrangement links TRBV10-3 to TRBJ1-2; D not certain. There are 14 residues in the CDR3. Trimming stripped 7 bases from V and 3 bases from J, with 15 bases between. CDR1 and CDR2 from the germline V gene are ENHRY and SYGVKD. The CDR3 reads CAITPIDGDYGYTF. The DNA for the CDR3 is TGTGCCATCACCCCTATCGACGGAGACTATGGCTACACCTTC.

The CDR3 DNA reads as TGTGCCAGCCGTACGAACACCGGGGAGCTGTTTTTT. This translates into CASRTNTGELFF. This chain joins TRBV2 and TRBJ2-2; no firm D call. Germline CDR1 is SNHLY and CDR2 is FYNNEI. The CDR3 spans 12 residues. Trimming shortened V by 8 bases and J by 0 bases, and 4 bases separated the two germline ends.

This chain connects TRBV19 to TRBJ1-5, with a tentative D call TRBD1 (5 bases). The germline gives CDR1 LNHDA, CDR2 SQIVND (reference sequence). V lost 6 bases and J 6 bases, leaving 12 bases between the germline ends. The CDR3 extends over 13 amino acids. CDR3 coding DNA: TGTGCCAGTAGCCGAGTCCAGGGTCAGCCCCAGCATTTT. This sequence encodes CASSRVQGQPQHF.

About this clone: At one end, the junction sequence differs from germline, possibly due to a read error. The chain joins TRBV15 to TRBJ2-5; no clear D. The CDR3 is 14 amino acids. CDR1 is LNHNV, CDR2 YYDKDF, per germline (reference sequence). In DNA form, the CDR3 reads TGTGCCACCAGCGGAGACCTGTACCAAGAGACCCAGTACTTC. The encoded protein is CATSGDLYQETQYF.

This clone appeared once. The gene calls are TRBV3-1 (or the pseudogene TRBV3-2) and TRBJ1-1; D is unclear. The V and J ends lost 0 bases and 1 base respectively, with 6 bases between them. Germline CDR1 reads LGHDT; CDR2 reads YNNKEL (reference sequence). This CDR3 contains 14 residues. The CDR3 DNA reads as TGTGCCAGCAGCCAAGACGCTACGAACACTGAAGCTTTCTTT. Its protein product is CASSQDATNTEAFF.

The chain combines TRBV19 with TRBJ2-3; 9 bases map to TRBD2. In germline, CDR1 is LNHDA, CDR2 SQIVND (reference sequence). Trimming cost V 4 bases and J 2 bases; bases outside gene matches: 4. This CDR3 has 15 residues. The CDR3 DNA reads TGTGCCAGTAGTACTAGCGGGATCGTCACAGATACGCAGTATTTT. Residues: CASSTSGIVTDTQYF.

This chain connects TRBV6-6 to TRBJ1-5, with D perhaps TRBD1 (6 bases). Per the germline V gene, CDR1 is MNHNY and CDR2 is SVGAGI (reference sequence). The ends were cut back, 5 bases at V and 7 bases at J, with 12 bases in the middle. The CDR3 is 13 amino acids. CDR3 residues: CASSTRQDQPQHF. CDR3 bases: TGTGCCAGCAGTACCCGACAGGACCAGCCCCAGCATTTT.

The CDR3 sequence: CASSPPSGELFF. CDR3 sequence (DNA): TGTGCCAGCTCACCTCCTTCCGGGGAGCTGTTTTTT. The rearrangement joins TRBV18 to TRBJ2-2; unclear D gene. Trimming pared 3 bases from V and 6 bases from J, leaving 5 bases between. Germline CDR1 reads KGHSH; CDR2 reads LQKENI. The CDR3 covers 12 residues.

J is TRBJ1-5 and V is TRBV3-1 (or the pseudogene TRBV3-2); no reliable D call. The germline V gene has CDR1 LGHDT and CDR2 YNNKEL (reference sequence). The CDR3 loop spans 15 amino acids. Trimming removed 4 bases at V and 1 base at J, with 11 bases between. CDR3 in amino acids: CASSRGIGSNQPQHF. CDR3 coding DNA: TGTGCCAGCAGCCGCGGGATTGGGAGCAATCAGCCCCAGCATTTT.

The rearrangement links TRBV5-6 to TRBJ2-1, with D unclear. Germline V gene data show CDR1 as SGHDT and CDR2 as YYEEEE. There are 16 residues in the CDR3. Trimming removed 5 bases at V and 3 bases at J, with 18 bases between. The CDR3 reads CASSFRQGPFYNEQFF. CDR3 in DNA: TGTGCCAGCAGTTTTAGACAAGGCCCTTTCTACAATGAGCAGTTCTTC.

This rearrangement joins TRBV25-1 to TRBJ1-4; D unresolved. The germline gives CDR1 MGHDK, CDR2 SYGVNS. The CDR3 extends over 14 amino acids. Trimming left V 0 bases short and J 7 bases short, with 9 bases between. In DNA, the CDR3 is TGTGCCAGCAGTGAATATCGATTCGGTGAAAAACTGTTTTTT. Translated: CASSEYRFGEKLFF.

The DNA of the CDR3 is TGTGCCAGCAGTTTTTTGGAGGGGGCGAGGAAGACCCAGTACTTC. This translates into CASSFLEGARKTQYF. This chain uses TRBV28 with TRBJ2-5; tentative D call: TRBD1 (7 bases). V was shortened by 3 bases and J by 6 bases, with 17 bases between the two germline ends. Germline loops: CDR1 MDHEN, CDR2 SYDVKM. The CDR3 contains 15 residues.

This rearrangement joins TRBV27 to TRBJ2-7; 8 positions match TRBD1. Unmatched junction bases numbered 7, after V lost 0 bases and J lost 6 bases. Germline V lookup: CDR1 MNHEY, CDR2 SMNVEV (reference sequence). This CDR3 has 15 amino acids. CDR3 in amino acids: CASSLSRTGIGEQYF. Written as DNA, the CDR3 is TGTGCCAGCAGTTTATCGCGGACAGGGATTGGCGAGCAGTACTTC.

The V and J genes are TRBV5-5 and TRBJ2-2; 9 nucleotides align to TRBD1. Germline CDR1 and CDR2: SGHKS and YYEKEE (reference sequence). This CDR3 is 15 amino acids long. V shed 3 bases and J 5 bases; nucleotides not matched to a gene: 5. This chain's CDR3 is CASSSQGAYTGELFF. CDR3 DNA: TGTGCCAGCAGCTCACAGGGGGCTTATACCGGGGAGCTGTTTTTT.